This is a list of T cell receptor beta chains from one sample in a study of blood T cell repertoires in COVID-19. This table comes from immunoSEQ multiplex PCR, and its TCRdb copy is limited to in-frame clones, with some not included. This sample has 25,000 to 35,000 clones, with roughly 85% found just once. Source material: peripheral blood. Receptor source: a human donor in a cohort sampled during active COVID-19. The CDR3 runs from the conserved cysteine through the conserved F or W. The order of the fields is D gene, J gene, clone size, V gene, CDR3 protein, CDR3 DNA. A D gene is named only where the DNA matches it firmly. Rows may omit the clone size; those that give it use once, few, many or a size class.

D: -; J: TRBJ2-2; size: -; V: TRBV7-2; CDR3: CASTLPSGTDTGELFF; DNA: TGTGCCAGCACCCTTCCCTCCGGGACTGACACCGGGGAGCTGTTTTTT
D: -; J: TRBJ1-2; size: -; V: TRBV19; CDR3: CASSGSPANYGYTF; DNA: TGTGCCAGTTCAGGGTCACCAGCTAACTATGGCTACACCTTC
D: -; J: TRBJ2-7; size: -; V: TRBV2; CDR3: CASSVRFSYEQYF; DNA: TGTGCCAGCAGTGTGAGATTTAGCTACGAGCAGTACTTC
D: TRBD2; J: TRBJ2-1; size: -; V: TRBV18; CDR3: CASSPPGGGTYNEQFF; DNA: TGTGCCAGCTCACCACCTGGCGGGGGGACCTACAATGAGCAGTTCTTC
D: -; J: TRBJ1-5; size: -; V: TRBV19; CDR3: CASSIGARSSNQPQHF; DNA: TGTGCCAGTAGTATAGGTGCACGGAGTAGCAATCAGCCCCAGCATTTT
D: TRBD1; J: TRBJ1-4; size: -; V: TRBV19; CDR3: CASSVTGSKTNEKLFF; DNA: TGTGCCAGTAGCGTGACAGGGTCGAAGACCAATGAAAAACTGTTTTTT
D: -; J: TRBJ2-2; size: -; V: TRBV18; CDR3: CASSPNRDNGELFF; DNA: TGTGCCAGCTCACCAAACAGGGATAACGGGGAGCTGTTTTTT
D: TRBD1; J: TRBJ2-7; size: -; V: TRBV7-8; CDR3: CASSKGQRFSYEQYF; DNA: TGTGCCAGCAGCAAGGGACAGCGATTCTCCTACGAGCAGTACTTC
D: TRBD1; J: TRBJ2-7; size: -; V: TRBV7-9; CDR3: CASSLGDTGAEQYF; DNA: TGTGCCAGCAGCTTAGGGGATACAGGGGCCGAGCAGTACTTC
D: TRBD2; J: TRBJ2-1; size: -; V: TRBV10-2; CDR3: CASKGRAPTSGAYNEQFF; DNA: TGCGCCAGCAAAGGCAGGGCCCCGACTAGCGGGGCATACAATGAGCAGTTCTTC
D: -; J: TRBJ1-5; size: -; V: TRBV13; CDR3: CASSANGQAQPQHF; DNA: TGTGCCAGCAGCGCGAATGGACAAGCTCAGCCCCAGCATTTT
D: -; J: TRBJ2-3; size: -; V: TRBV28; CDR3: CASSPRTLVMVTDTQYF; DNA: TGTGCCAGCAGCCCGCGAACTCTGGTTATGGTAACAGATACGCAGTATTTT
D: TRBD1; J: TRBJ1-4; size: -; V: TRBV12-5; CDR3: CASGLKPDRENEKLFF; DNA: TGTGCTAGTGGTTTGAAACCAGACAGGGAAAATGAAAAACTGTTTTTT
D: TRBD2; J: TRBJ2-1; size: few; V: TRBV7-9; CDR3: CAEGSGGYNEQFF; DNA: TGTGCCGAGGGGAGCGGGGGCTACAATGAGCAGTTCTTC
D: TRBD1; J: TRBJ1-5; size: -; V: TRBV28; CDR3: CASSSGQGSNQPQHF; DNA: TGTGCCAGCAGTTCCGGACAGGGGAGCAATCAGCCCCAGCATTTT
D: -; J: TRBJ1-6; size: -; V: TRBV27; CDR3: CASRNGGWGSPLHF; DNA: TGTGCCAGCAGGAACGGGGGGTGGGGATCACCCCTCCACTTT
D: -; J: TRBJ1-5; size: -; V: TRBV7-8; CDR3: CARIVSPQHF; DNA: TGTGCCAGAATTGTTAGCCCCCAGCATTTT
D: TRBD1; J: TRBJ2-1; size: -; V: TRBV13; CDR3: CASSSSTGASYNEQFF; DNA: TGTGCCAGCAGCTCCTCGACAGGGGCCTCCTACAATGAGCAGTTCTTC
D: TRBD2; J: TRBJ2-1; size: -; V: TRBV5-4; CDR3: CASSLLAGRNNEQFF; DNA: TGTGCCAGCAGCTTGTTAGCGGGACGGAACAATGAGCAGTTCTTC
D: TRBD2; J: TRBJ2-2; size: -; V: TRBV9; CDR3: CASRSGANTGELFF; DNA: TGTGCCAGCAGGAGCGGGGCTAACACCGGGGAGCTGTTTTTT
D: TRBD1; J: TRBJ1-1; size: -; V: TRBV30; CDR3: CAWSVTGGSTEAFF; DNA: TGTGCCTGGAGTGTAACAGGGGGCTCGACTGAAGCTTTCTTT
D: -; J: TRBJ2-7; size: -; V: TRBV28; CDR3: CASSLPGEGYEQYF; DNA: TGTGCCAGCAGTTTGCCAGGGGAAGGGTACGAGCAGTACTTC
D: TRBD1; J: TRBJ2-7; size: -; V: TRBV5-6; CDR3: CASSWDRDTYEQYF; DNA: TGTGCCAGCAGCTGGGACAGGGACACCTACGAGCAGTACTTC
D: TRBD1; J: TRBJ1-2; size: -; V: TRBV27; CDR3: CASSPNRGTGPGGYTF; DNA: TGTGCCAGCAGTCCCAATAGGGGGACAGGGCCTGGTGGCTACACCTTC
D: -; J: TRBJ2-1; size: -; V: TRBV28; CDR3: CASSLGTFSLGRERYNEQFF; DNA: TGTGCCAGCAGTCTAGGGACATTCTCTCTAGGGCGGGAGAGATACAATGAGCAGTTCTTC
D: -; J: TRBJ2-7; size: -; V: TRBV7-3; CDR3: CASSSQGTTMNEQYF; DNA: TGTGCCAGCAGCTCCCAGGGGACTACCATGAACGAGCAGTACTTC
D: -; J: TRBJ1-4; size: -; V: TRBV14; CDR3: CASSHAGQWKLFF; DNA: TGTGCCAGCAGCCATGCTGGCCAGTGGAAACTGTTTTTT
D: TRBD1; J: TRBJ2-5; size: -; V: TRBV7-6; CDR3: CASSSTGGSETQYF; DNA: TGTGCCAGCAGCTCGACAGGGGGATCGGAGACCCAGTACTTC
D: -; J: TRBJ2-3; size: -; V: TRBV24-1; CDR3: CATSEQGPTITDTQYF; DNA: TGTGCCACCAGTGAACAGGGACCGACTATCACAGATACGCAGTATTTT
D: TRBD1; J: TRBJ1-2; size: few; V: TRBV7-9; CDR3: CASSSPDDRDYGYTF; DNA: TGTGCCAGCAGCTCGCCCGATGACAGGGACTATGGCTACACCTTC
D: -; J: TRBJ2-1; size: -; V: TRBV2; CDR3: CASKPTISGDNEQFF; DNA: TGTGCCAGCAAACCTACGATCTCGGGGGACAATGAGCAGTTCTTC
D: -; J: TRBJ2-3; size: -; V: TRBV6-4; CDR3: CASRLPPGGWGADTQYF; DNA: TGTGCCAGCAGGCTTCCCCCTGGGGGGTGGGGGGCAGATACGCAGTATTTT
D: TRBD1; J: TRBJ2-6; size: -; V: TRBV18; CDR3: CASSFGQGRTNVLTF; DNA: TGTGCCAGCTCATTCGGACAGGGACGGACCAACGTCCTGACTTTC
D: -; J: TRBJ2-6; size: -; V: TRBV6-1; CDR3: CASSELAGAGANVLTF; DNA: TGTGCCAGCAGTGAATTGGCAGGGGCAGGGGCCAACGTCCTGACTTTC
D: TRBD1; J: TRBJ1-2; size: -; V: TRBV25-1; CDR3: CASSEEGQRLRYGYTF; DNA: TGTGCCAGCAGTGAGGAGGGACAGCGCCTACGCTATGGCTACACCTTC
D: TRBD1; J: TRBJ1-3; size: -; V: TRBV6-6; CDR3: CASSRGQGVGNTIYF; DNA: TGTGCCAGCAGCCGGGGACAGGGAGTAGGAAACACCATATATTTT
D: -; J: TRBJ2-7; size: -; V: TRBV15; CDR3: CATSRGTVKSYEQYF; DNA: TGTGCCACCAGCAGAGGGACAGTGAAAAGTTACGAGCAGTACTTC
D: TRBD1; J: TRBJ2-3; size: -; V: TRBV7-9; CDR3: CASSPLGTGGQYF; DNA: TGTGCCAGCAGCCCCCTGGGGACAGGAGGTCAATATTTT
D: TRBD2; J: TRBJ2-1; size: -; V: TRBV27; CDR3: CASSLSRRGVSYNEQFF; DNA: TGTGCCAGCAGTTTATCCCGTCGGGGGGTGTCCTACAATGAGCAGTTCTTC
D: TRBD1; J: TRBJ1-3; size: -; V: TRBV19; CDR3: CASSVAGTALSGNTIYF; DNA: TGTGCCAGTAGTGTCGCCGGGACAGCCCTCTCTGGAAACACCATATATTTT
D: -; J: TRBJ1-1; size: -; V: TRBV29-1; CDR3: CSASPRRINTEAFF; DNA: TGCAGCGCCTCCCCGCGGAGGATTAACACTGAAGCTTTCTTT
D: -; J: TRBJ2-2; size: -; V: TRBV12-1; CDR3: CASSPLSGGTGELFF; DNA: TGTGCCAGCAGCCCGCTCAGCGGGGGGACCGGGGAGCTGTTTTTT
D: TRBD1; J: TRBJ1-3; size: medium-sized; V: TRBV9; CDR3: CASSPGQGAGNTIYF; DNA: TGTGCCAGCAGCCCCGGACAGGGCGCTGGAAACACCATATATTTT
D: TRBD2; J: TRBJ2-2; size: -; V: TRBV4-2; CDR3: CASSPKGGLAGAPYTGELFF; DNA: TGTGCCAGCAGCCCCAAGGGAGGACTAGCGGGGGCCCCGTACACCGGGGAGCTGTTTTTT
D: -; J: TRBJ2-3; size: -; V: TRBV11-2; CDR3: CASRQRAAGTSTDTQYF; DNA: TGTGCCAGCAGGCAACGCGCGGCGGGGACTAGCACAGATACGCAGTATTTT
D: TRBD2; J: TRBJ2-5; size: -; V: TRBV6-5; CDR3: CASSYGLAGGPETQYF; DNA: TGTGCCAGCAGTTACGGGTTAGCGGGGGGGCCAGAGACCCAGTACTTC
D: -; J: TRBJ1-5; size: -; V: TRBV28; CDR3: CASSFEGAGNQPQHF; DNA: TGTGCCAGCAGTTTTGAAGGTGCGGGCAATCAGCCCCAGCATTTT
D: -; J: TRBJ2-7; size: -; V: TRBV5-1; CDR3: CASSLTGFLEEQYF; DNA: TGCGCCAGCAGCTTGACAGGGTTCTTGGAGGAGCAGTACTTC
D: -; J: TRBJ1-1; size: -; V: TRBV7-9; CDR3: CASRGRTRTEAFF; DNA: TGTGCCAGCAGGGGGAGAACTCGTACTGAAGCTTTCTTT
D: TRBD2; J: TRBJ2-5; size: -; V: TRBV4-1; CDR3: CASSQSGLAEETQYF; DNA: TGCGCCAGCAGCCAGAGTGGACTAGCGGAAGAGACCCAGTACTTC
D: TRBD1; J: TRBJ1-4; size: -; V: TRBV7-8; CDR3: CASSLDLTRQGGEKLFF; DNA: TGTGCCAGCAGCTTAGACCTAACGCGACAGGGTGGTGAAAAACTGTTTTTT
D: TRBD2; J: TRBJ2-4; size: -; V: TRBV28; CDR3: CASSLTSGRGAKNIQYF; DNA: TGTGCCAGCAGTTTAACCAGCGGGAGGGGAGCCAAAAACATTCAGTACTTC
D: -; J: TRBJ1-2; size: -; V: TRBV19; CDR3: CASSIMGREYGYTF; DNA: TGTGCCAGTAGTATAATGGGCAGGGAATACGGCTACACCTTC
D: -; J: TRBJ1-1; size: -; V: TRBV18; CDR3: CASSPLAQQAEAFF; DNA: TGTGCCAGCTCACCACTCGCCCAACAGGCTGAAGCTTTCTTT
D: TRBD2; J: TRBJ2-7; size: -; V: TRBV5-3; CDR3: CARSPGHMYPSGYEQYF; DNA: TGTGCCAGAAGTCCAGGACACATGTATCCTAGCGGTTACGAGCAGTACTTC
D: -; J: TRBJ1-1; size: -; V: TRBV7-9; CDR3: CASSLAIGAGTEAFF; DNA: TGTGCCAGCAGCTTAGCAATAGGGGCTGGCACTGAAGCTTTCTTT
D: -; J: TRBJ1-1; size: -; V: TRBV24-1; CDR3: CATSDPTGTEAFF; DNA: TGTGCCACCAGTGACCCAACGGGGACTGAAGCTTTCTTT
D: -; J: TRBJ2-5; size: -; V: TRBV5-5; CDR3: CASSLAQQETQYF; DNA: TGTGCCAGCAGCTTGGCGCAGCAAGAGACCCAGTACTTC
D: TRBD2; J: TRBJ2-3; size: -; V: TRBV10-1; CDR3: CASSSHPGTSGRGDTQYF; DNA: TGCGCCAGCAGTTCCCATCCCGGGACTAGCGGGAGGGGAGATACGCAGTATTTT